The 28 T cell receptor beta chains below come from one sample, sequenced in a study of T cell repertoires in cytomegalovirus infection (dated by TCRdb to the late 2010s). These receptors have no identified antigens. Instrument on record: Illumina HiSeq 1500. TCRdb reprocessing: public reads trimmed at Q25 with fastp, clones called with MiXCR, in-frame beta chains kept. Every CDR3 protein is listed once, alongside the most common genes and DNA of its rows. This sample holds around 81,000 distinct CDR3 sequences; 35% to 45% were observed only once. Together, the top ten hold approximately 95% of the sample. The meaning of the sample's treatment or condition label: in vitro stimulation with specific CMV peptide epitopes to enrich CMV-specific T cells. The specimen comprised CD8+ T cells from cultured PBMCs, sampled from culture after CMV antigen stimulation. All receptors come from a human donor in good health (CMV status not recorded). Some clones in this sample may be carry-over from other donors' samples.

This clonotype was counted a few times. At one end the junction does not follow the germline gene, possibly because of a read error. The chain recombines TRBV7-9 with TRBJ2-7; 8 bases are a match to TRBD1. The CDR3 extends over 15 amino acids. From germline, CDR1 is SEHNR and CDR2 FQNEAQ (reference sequence). In nucleotides, the CDR3 is TGTGCCAGCACCTTACGGGCGGACAGGGTCCACGAGCAGTACTTC. This translates into CASTLRADRVHEQYF.

The V gene is TRBV4-1, the J gene TRBJ2-1; TRBD2 matches 7 bases. CDR1 and CDR2 from the germline V gene are MGHRA and YSYEKL. This CDR3 has 18 amino acids. V shed 0 bases and J 5 bases; nucleotides not matched to a gene: 13. The CDR3 bases are TGCGCCAGCAGCCAAGATGGGCCCGGGGCTAGCGGTAACAATGAGCAGTTCTTC. Protein: CASSQDGPGASGNNEQFF.

This clonotype was detected a few times. The chain joins TRBV7-6 to TRBJ1-2; D perhaps matches TRBD1 (5 bases). V was pared by 2 bases and J by 4 bases, with 17 bases between. Germline CDR1 SGHVS, CDR2 FNYEAQ. The CDR3 is 16 residues long. CDR3 sequence reads: CASSLYQPGHLYGYTF. Here the CDR3 DNA reads TGTGCCAGCAGCTTATACCAACCTGGACACCTCTATGGCTACACCTTC.

The sample holds many counts of this clonotype. The V and J genes are TRBV7-6 and TRBJ2-7; 9 bases are a match to TRBD1. V lost 5 bases to trimming and J lost 4 bases; unmatched junction nucleotides: 6. Germline CDR1 is SGHVS and CDR2 is FNYEAQ. The CDR3 runs to 14 residues. CDR3 amino acids: CASSQGQGSYEQYF. Here the CDR3 DNA reads TGTGCCAGCAGCCAGGGACAGGGTAGTTACGAGCAGTACTTC.

The chain links TRBV12-3 or TRBV12-4 to TRBJ2-3; 11 bases match TRBD2. With V trimmed by 3 bases and J by 0 bases, 8 bases remained unmatched. The CDR3 has 18 amino acids. The CDR3 bases are TGTGCCAGCAGTTTGGCACTAGCGGGGGCCCTCAGCACAGATACGCAGTATTTT. Translated, it gives CASSLALAGALSTDTQYF.

V is TRBV7-4 and J is TRBJ2-1; a weak D match, TRBD1 (5 bases). CDR1 and CDR2 from the germline V gene are SGHVT and SQSDAQ. This CDR3 is built from 12 residues. V was pared by 2 bases and J by 10 bases, with 9 bases between. This chain's CDR3 is CASSLRAGEQFF. The DNA for the CDR3 is TGTGCCAGCAGCTTAAGGGCAGGGGAGCAGTTCTTC.

This chain uses TRBV5-1 with TRBJ1-2; the D gene is possibly TRBD1 (6 bases). The CDR3 totals 14 residues. Trimming took 5 bases from V and 0 from J, leaving 11 bases between them. The germline V gene has CDR1 SGHRS and CDR2 YFSETQ. CDR3 sequence (DNA): TGCGCCAGCAGGAGGACAGACGCTAACTATGGCTACACCTTC. Translating gives CASRRTDANYGYTF. Supplemented by reference TRBV5-1 and TRBJ1-2, the full variable domain reads KAGVTQTPRYLIKTRGQQVTLSCSPISGHRSVSWYQQTPGQGLQFLFEYFSETQRNKGNFPGRFSGRQFSNSRSEMNVSTLELGDSALYLCASRRTDANYGYTFGSGTRLTVV.

In nucleotides, the CDR3 is TGTGCCAGCAGCGGATGGCCGGGACAGACCTACGAGCAGTACTTC. Its protein product is CASSGWPGQTYEQYF. This chain links TRBV7-8 with TRBJ2-7, with 7 bases matching TRBD1. Trimming cost V 5 bases and J 2 bases; bases outside gene matches: 9. Germline V gene data show CDR1 as SGHVS and CDR2 as FQNEAQ. This CDR3 region has 15 residues.

This chain joins TRBV28 and TRBJ2-3; no firm D call. This CDR3 has 12 residues. Trimming removed 5 bases at V and 4 bases at J, with 7 bases between. Germline loops: CDR1 MDHEN, CDR2 SYDVKM. This chain's CDR3 is CASSRASDTQYF. The CDR3 nucleotides read TGTGCCAGCAGTCGGGCTTCAGATACGCAGTATTTT.

This clonotype was seen more than once but under ten times. The chain employs TRBV27 and TRBJ1-4; D perhaps matches TRBD1 (6 bases). The CDR3 sequence is 13 residues long. V lost 4 bases, J lost 8 bases, and 11 bases lay in between. CDR1 and CDR2 (germline): MNHEY, SMNVEV (reference sequence). Here the CDR3 reads CASSSNREEKLFF. For the CDR3, the DNA is TGTGCCAGCAGTTCGAACAGGGAAGAAAAACTGTTTTTT.

This clonotype was seen a few times. This chain uses TRBV7-6 with TRBJ1-3; 8 bases match TRBD1. The CDR3 consists of 16 residues. CDR1 SGHVS and CDR2 FNYEAQ come from the germline V gene. Germline trimming cut 6 bases from V and 1 base from J; bases unmatched to any gene: 8. The CDR3 is CASSITQGGSGNTIYF. CDR3 bases: TGTGCCAGCAGTATAACACAGGGGGGATCTGGAAACACCATATATTTT.

This chain links TRBV29-1 with TRBJ2-7; D is possibly TRBD1 or TRBD2 (5 bases each). The germline gives CDR1 SQVTM, CDR2 ANQGSEA. The CDR3 extends over 15 amino acids. V was clipped by 2 bases and J by 6 bases, with 20 bases between them. The CDR3 region is CSVERWVGTALEQYF. In DNA form, the CDR3 reads TGCAGCGTTGAAAGGTGGGTGGGGACGGCCCTCGAGCAGTACTTC.

Sample share makes this clonotype medium-sized. The chain couples TRBV7-8 to TRBJ1-1, with TRBD1 as a possible D gene (5 bases). The CDR3 is made up of 15 amino acids. CDR1 is SGHVS and CDR2 is FQNEAQ in the germline V gene. Trimming pared 0 bases from V and 6 bases from J, leaving 14 bases between. This CDR3 is CASSLAPTGLPEAFF. The CDR3 region has the DNA TGTGCCAGCAGCTTAGCCCCAACAGGCCTTCCTGAAGCTTTCTTT.

This sequence joins TRBV28 and TRBJ2-7; D ambiguous. Germline values: CDR1 MDHEN, CDR2 SYDVKM. V was shortened by 3 bases and J by 0 bases, with 15 bases between the two germline ends. The CDR3 loop spans 16 amino acids. The CDR3 sequence is CASSFSITVTSYEQYF. The CDR3, as DNA: TGTGCCAGCAGTTTTTCTATTACGGTTACCTCCTACGAGCAGTACTTC.

The genes are TRBV10-3 and TRBJ2-1; 11 nucleotides agree with TRBD2. Germline CDR1 ENHRY, CDR2 SYGVKD. Germline trimming cut 10 bases from V and 4 bases from J; bases unmatched to any gene: 6. The CDR3 has 14 residues. The CDR3 region is CATSTSGEYNEQFF. CDR3 nucleotides: TGTGCCACCTCGACTAGCGGGGAGTACAATGAGCAGTTCTTC.

The chain has TRBV4-3 and TRBJ2-1; D not resolved. Trimming took 2 bases from V and 7 from J, leaving 9 bases between them. This CDR3 has 13 amino acids. Germline V gene sequence: CDR1 LGHNA, CDR2 YSLEER. The CDR3 sequence: CASSQSGPNEQFF. The CDR3 nucleotides are TGCGCCAGCAGCCAATCTGGCCCGAATGAGCAGTTCTTC.

This chain joins TRBV11-2 and TRBJ2-1; no reliable D call. Trimming took 1 base from V and 1 from J, leaving 11 bases between them. CDR1 is SGHAT, CDR2 FQNNGV, per germline. This CDR3 region has 16 residues. The chain's CDR3 is CASSLVATGSYNEQFF. The CDR3 DNA reads as TGTGCCAGCAGCTTAGTCGCTACCGGATCCTACAATGAGCAGTTCTTC.

Only a few counts were recorded for this clonotype. The V gene is TRBV4-1, the J gene TRBJ2-5; 10 bases are a match to TRBD2. The CDR3 runs to 16 residues. The V gene's germline CDR1 is MGHRA and CDR2 YSYEKL. V lost 4 bases, J lost 7 bases, and 12 bases stayed unmatched. In nucleotides, the CDR3 is TGCGCCAGCAGCCGAGAGATAGCGGGGGGCGGGGGGACCCAGTACTTC. As protein: CASSREIAGGGGTQYF.

This clonotype was observed a few times. The J gene is TRBJ1-2, the V gene TRBV6-5, with 7 nucleotides matching TRBD1. This CDR3 region has 14 residues. J gave up 6 bases and V 8 bases, and 12 bases lay outside the gene matches. Germline V gives CDR1 MNHEY, CDR2 SVGAGI. Here the CDR3 reads CASQDRSGVNGYTF. CDR3 nucleotide sequence: TGTGCCAGCCAGGACAGGTCAGGGGTTAATGGCTACACCTTC.

The V call is TRBV6-2 or TRBV6-3, the J call TRBJ1-1; D unclear. Per germline, CDR1 MNHEY and CDR2 SVGEGT. This CDR3 is 15 amino acids long. Trimming left V 7 bases short and J 1 base short, with 16 bases between. The CDR3 is CASKPLQRANTEAFF. The CDR3 DNA reads as TGTGCCAGCAAACCGCTCCAGAGGGCGAACACTGAAGCTTTCTTT.

The table lists this clonotype with a few counts. The J gene is TRBJ2-5, the V gene TRBV27, with a tentative D call TRBD1 (6 bases). The V end was cut by 2 bases, the J end by 5 bases, with 9 bases between. The CDR3 runs to 13 residues. In germline, CDR1 is MNHEY, CDR2 SMNVEV (reference sequence). The DNA for the CDR3 is TGTGCCAGCAGTTTACAGCAGGGGGAGACCCAGTACTTC. Encoded protein: CASSLQQGETQYF.

This clonotype came up a few times. In DNA, the CDR3 is TGTGCCAGCAGCCTTGGGGCAGGGGAGGGAGATACGCAGTATTTT. Residues: CASSLGAGEGDTQYF. V gene TRBV7-6 combines with J gene TRBJ2-3; a weak D match, TRBD2 (7 bases). The V end was cut by 5 bases, the J end by 5 bases, with 17 bases between. This CDR3 comprises 15 residues. Germline lookup yields CDR1 SGHVS and CDR2 FNYEAQ.

This CDR3 reads CATAGGTGIQGTF. In DNA form, the CDR3 reads TGTGCCACTGCAGGCGGGACAGGGATCCAAGGCACCTTC. The gene calls are TRBV7-9 and TRBJ1-2, with TRBD1 identical over 9 bases. CDR1 is SEHNR, CDR2 FQNEAQ, per germline (reference sequence). V shed 10 bases and J 13 bases; nucleotides not matched to a gene: 16. The CDR3 is 13 amino acids.

The gene calls are TRBV12-3 or TRBV12-4 and TRBJ2-5; D is unclear. V lost 6 bases to trimming and J lost 9 bases, with 11 bases between them. The CDR3 totals 11 residues. In DNA, the CDR3 is TGTGCCAGCAGCCATGGCCCCCCCCAGTACTTC. This sequence encodes CASSHGPPQYF.

The chain combines TRBV4-1 with TRBJ1-3; perhaps TRBD1 as D (5 bases). The length of the CDR3 is 12 residues. CDR1 and CDR2 from the germline V gene are MGHRA and YSYEKL. Trimming removed 8 bases at V and 2 bases at J, with 7 bases between. The CDR3 DNA follows: TGCGCCAGCCAGGGTCCTGGAAACACCATATATTTT. Its protein product is CASQGPGNTIYF.

This clonotype was counted once. The rearrangement links TRBV4-3 to TRBJ2-7, with 7 bases fitting TRBD1. The CDR3 is 16 amino acids. Per the germline V gene, CDR1 is LGHNA and CDR2 is YSLEER. The J segment lost 4 bases and the V segment lost 3 bases, leaving 12 bases of the junction unmatched. CDR3 in DNA: TGCGCCAGCAGCCAGTACAGGGGCGCTGGGGGTTACGAGCAGTACTTC. It encodes CASSQYRGAGGYEQYF.

This clonotype was observed a handful of times. The CDR3 loop reads CASSLGIGTKETQYF. Here the CDR3 DNA reads TGTGCCAGCAGCTTAGGGATAGGGACCAAAGAGACCCAGTACTTC. The gene calls are TRBV11-2 and TRBJ2-5; D may be TRBD1 or TRBD2 (5 bases each). Germline V gives CDR1 SGHAT, CDR2 FQNNGV. V was trimmed by 1 base and J by 3 bases, leaving 12 bases between them. This CDR3 has 15 residues.

This clonotype has ten or more counts. The chain combines TRBV7-6 with TRBJ2-1; TRBD2 matches 7 bases. J was trimmed by 1 base and V by 5 bases; bases with no gene match: 11. Germline values: CDR1 SGHVS, CDR2 FNYEAQ. This CDR3 comprises 17 residues. The CDR3 region has the DNA TGTGCCAGCAGCCTAGGAAGGGGAGGGATGTCCTACAATGAGCAGTTCTTC. It yields the protein CASSLGRGGMSYNEQFF.